This passage covers 17 T cell receptor beta chains from one sample sequenced in a study of blood T cells in healthy people across ages. A sample-barcoded 5' primer and a J-beta primer mix were used in a second PCR of roughly 7 to 12 cycles. TCRdb reanalysed the 5' RACE reads using MiXCR and keeps one entry per CDR3 protein. The profile shows approximately 960,000 distinct CDR3 sequences, almost 30% of them singletons. These data are also associated with another study on T cells of mothers and their children.

Input material: blood. The receptor set was obtained from a woman in her forties in good health.

This clonotype was seen a few times. The V and J genes are TRBV5-5 and TRBJ1-4; 9 positions agree with TRBD1. CDR3 length: 14 amino acids. The ends lost 4 bases at V and 11 bases at J; junction bases unmatched: 9. Germline CDR1 is SGHKS and CDR2 is YYEKEE (reference sequence). The CDR3 nucleotides are TGTGCCAGCAGCGGCCGGGACAGGGACGCGAAACTGTTTTTT. Translation gives CASSGRDRDAKLFF.

About this clonotype: One junction end does not reproduce the germline sequence, and a read error may be involved. The J gene is TRBJ2-7, the V gene TRBV28; D is perhaps TRBD1 (5 bases). The V gene's germline CDR1 is MDHEN and CDR2 SYDVKM. The CDR3 is 15 amino acids. The DNA for the CDR3 is TGTGCCAGCAGTGGAACCCTCGACAGTTCCTACGGGCAGTACTTC. Translation gives CASSGTLDSSYGQYF.

This rearrangement joins TRBV20-1 to TRBJ1-2, with 7 bases that match TRBD1. CDR3 size: 10 residues. The V gene end was trimmed by 8 bases and the J gene end by 4 bases; junction bases not matched to a gene: 1. CDR1 and CDR2 from the germline V gene are DFQATT and SNEGSKA (reference sequence). CDR3 in amino acids: CSYRGYGYTF. The CDR3 nucleotides read TGCAGTTACAGGGGCTATGGCTACACCTTC.

The chain combines TRBV11-2 with TRBJ1-4, with D perhaps matching TRBD1 (5 bases). Trimming removed 4 bases at V and 4 bases at J, with 10 bases between. Looked up from germline, CDR1 is SGHAT and CDR2 is FQNNGV. The length of the CDR3 is 14 residues. CDR3 nucleotide sequence: TGTGCCAGCAGCTGGGGACCTTATAATGAAAAACTGTTTTTT. It translates to CASSWGPYNEKLFF.

This clonotype was observed many times. The chain joins TRBV28 to TRBJ1-2; D is uncertain. The germline V and J ends were trimmed by 1 base and 3 bases, with 9 bases remaining between them. Germline lookup yields CDR1 MDHEN and CDR2 SYDVKM. CDR3 size: 14 residues. Written as DNA, the CDR3 is TGTGCCAGCAGTTTATCCGAGGCGTACTATGGCTACACCTTC. As protein: CASSLSEAYYGYTF.

This clonotype has just a few counts. Here the CDR3 DNA reads TGCAGTCCCGGCGGCCACACTGAAGCTTTCTTT. This encodes CSPGGHTEAFF. The chain combines TRBV20-1 with TRBJ1-1; D not resolved. Germline CDR1 and CDR2: DFQATT and SNEGSKA (reference sequence). The V gene lost 8 bases and the J gene lost 3 bases, with 10 bases spanning the gap. The CDR3 totals 11 residues.

This clonotype was picked up a small number of times. The chain carries TRBV9 and TRBJ2-1; TRBD2 matches 9 bases. The CDR3 length is 16 residues. Trimming cost V 3 bases and J 2 bases; bases outside gene matches: 6. Germline lookup yields CDR1 SGDLS and CDR2 YYNGEE. The CDR3 nucleotides read TGTGCCAGCAGCGGTGGGGCGGGGGGGCCCTACAATGAGCAGTTCTTC. Its translation is CASSGGAGGPYNEQFF.

This clonotype was detected ten times or more. The rearrangement joins TRBV5-1 to TRBJ2-7; D remains ambiguous. Trimming removed 0 bases at V and 6 bases at J, with 13 bases between. The CDR3 is made up of 14 amino acids. Germline values: CDR1 SGHRS, CDR2 YFSETQ. The CDR3 DNA reads TGCGCCAGCAGCTTGGCCAGAGATAACGCCGAGCAGTACTTC. Translated: CASSLARDNAEQYF.

This clonotype was seen at least ten times. The genes are TRBV20-1 and TRBJ1-5; D uncertain. The germline gives CDR1 DFQATT, CDR2 SNEGSKA (reference sequence). Trimming stripped 6 bases from V and 3 bases from J, with 9 bases between. The CDR3 totals 12 residues. CDR3: CSALVFNQPQHF. For the CDR3, the DNA is TGCAGTGCCCTGGTCTTCAATCAGCCCCAGCATTTT.

A few counts support this clonotype. An end of the junction does not agree with germline; a read error may underlie this. This chain uses TRBV2 with TRBJ2-7; 8 bases fit TRBD1. The CDR3 extends over 16 amino acids. Germline V CDR1 and CDR2: SNHLY, FYNNEI. In DNA form, the CDR3 reads TGTGCCAGCAGGGGGACAGGTCTTTTTAGCTCCTACGTGCAGTACTTC. Its protein is CASRGTGLFSSYVQYF.

This clonotype was counted ten times or more. V usage is TRBV15 and J usage is TRBJ1-2; tentative D call: TRBD1 (5 bases). The CDR3 loop spans 14 amino acids. CDR1 is LNHNV and CDR2 is YYDKDF in the germline V gene (reference sequence). Trimming stripped 0 bases from V and 2 bases from J, with 7 bases between. For the CDR3, the DNA is TGTGCCACCAGCAGAGAGGGGGAGAACTATGGCTACACCTTC. Protein sequence: CATSREGENYGYTF.

Ten or more counts support this clonotype. The V gene is TRBV7-9, the J gene TRBJ2-5; perhaps TRBD1 as D (6 bases). V lost 2 bases and J lost 2, with 24 bases in between. The CDR3 has 19 amino acids. Germline CDR1 is SEHNR and CDR2 is FQNEAQ (reference sequence). CDR3 sequence (DNA): TGTGCCAGCAGCTTACACTATCTAGGACCGGGACAAGGACAAGAGACCCAGTACTTC. Translation: CASSLHYLGPGQGQETQYF.

This clonotype was detected many times. This chain links TRBV4-1 with TRBJ2-7; a possible D gene is TRBD1 (6 bases). V dropped 1 base and J dropped 7 bases, with 17 bases sitting between them. The germline V gene encodes CDR1 MGHRA and CDR2 YSYEKL. There are 15 residues in the CDR3. This CDR3 is CASSQAAGAAWEQYF. The CDR3 DNA is TGCGCCAGCAGCCAAGCTGCAGGGGCGGCGTGGGAGCAGTACTTC.

In its sample, this clonotype was seen a few times. CDR3 nucleotide sequence: TGTGCCAGCAGCCGCAGTACCTACGAGCAGTACTTC. Its protein product is CASSRSTYEQYF. The V and J genes are TRBV7-2 and TRBJ2-7, with D unclear. V was clipped by 5 bases and J by 2 bases, with 7 bases between them. The length of the CDR3 is 12 residues. Germline CDR1 SGHTA, CDR2 FQGNSA.

The chain uses TRBV6-1 and TRBJ1-5, with a possible D match to TRBD1 (5 bases). CDR1 is MNHNS and CDR2 is SASEGT in the germline V gene. This CDR3 is built from 15 residues. V was trimmed by 6 bases and J by 3 bases, leaving 15 bases between them. The CDR3 loop reads CASSLNQGNNQPQHF. Here the CDR3 DNA reads TGTGCCAGCAGCCTGAATCAGGGAAACAATCAGCCCCAGCATTTT.

This clonotype was seen many times. A much larger clone differs by one base, so this may be a read error. V usage is TRBV7-9 and J usage is TRBJ2-1; 11 bases are shared with TRBD1. The end of the DNA fits TRBJ2-7 better, so the J call may be wrong. Germline V gene lookup returns CDR1 SEHNR and CDR2 FQNEAQ (reference sequence). The CDR3 has 16 amino acids. The CDR3 here is CASSPGRTGGNNEQYF. CDR3 bases: TGTGCCAGCAGCCCGGGACGGACAGGGGGCAACAATGAGCAGTACTTC.

In regard to this clonotype: Being one base from a much bigger clone, this may be a read error. V is TRBV7-2 and J is TRBJ2-1; D could derive from TRBD1 or TRBD2 (7 bases each). Germline CDR1 is SGHTA and CDR2 is FQGNSA. The CDR3 consists of 14 residues. Trimming left V 6 bases short and J 10 bases short, with 19 bases between. Here the CDR3 DNA reads TGTGCCAGCAGATCAGGGGGGGTCGGGAACGAGCAGTTCTTC. Amino acid sequence: CASRSGGVGNEQFF.